A selection of T cell receptor beta chains follows, all from one sample in a study of patients and donors after allogeneic stem cell transplantation. TCRdb called the RT-PCR reads again in MiXCR, with one record for every CDR3 protein. The sample has about 960,000 distinct CDR3 sequences, approximately 18% seen once. The sample comprised blood, either unsorted or a sorted T cell fraction (not recorded which). These receptors were obtained from a human donor who was either an allogeneic HSCT recipient or a stem cell or donor lymphocyte infusion donor (not recorded which). It is not recorded whose cells these are; they may come from a transplant donor. Each CDR3 is given with its conserved first and last residue. Fields, in order: CDR3 protein, V gene, J gene.

CDR3 protein: CASSFGQNYNSPLHF
V gene: TRBV12-3/TRBV12-4
J gene: TRBJ1-6

CDR3 protein: CASSFRDGNNEKLFF
V gene: TRBV4-1
J gene: TRBJ1-4

CDR3 protein: CASSLSVSSTDTQYF
V gene: TRBV27
J gene: TRBJ2-3

CDR3 protein: CASSPGTNSNQPQHF
V gene: TRBV18
J gene: TRBJ1-5

CDR3 protein: CSASSPGLAGVGEQFF
V gene: TRBV20-1
J gene: TRBJ2-1

CDR3 protein: CASSQDGMNYGYTF
V gene: TRBV4-3
J gene: TRBJ1-2

CDR3 protein: CAWSVTGATEAFF
V gene: TRBV30
J gene: TRBJ1-1

CDR3 protein: CASSQEAATVNQPQHF
V gene: TRBV4-1
J gene: TRBJ1-5

CDR3 protein: CASSLGARGTVAFF
V gene: TRBV12-3/TRBV12-4
J gene: TRBJ1-1

CDR3 protein: CAAPGVLQETQYF
V gene: TRBV2
J gene: TRBJ2-5

CDR3 protein: CSARDPTSGSIFGQFF
V gene: TRBV20-1
J gene: TRBJ2-1

CDR3 protein: CASTKQFTPLEAFF
V gene: TRBV6-1
J gene: TRBJ1-1

CDR3 protein: CAWRSTGASPGF
V gene: TRBV30
J gene: TRBJ2-5

CDR3 protein: CSAPGGFGGELFF
V gene: TRBV20-1
J gene: TRBJ2-2

CDR3 protein: CASSNRLAGGYEQYF
V gene: TRBV30
J gene: TRBJ2-7

CDR3 protein: CSAISAGAGNYGYTF
V gene: TRBV20-1
J gene: TRBJ1-2

CDR3 protein: CASSFGGRNEQYF
V gene: TRBV7-3
J gene: TRBJ2-7

CDR3 protein: CASSLIKGQPYEQYF
V gene: TRBV5-1
J gene: TRBJ2-7

CDR3 protein: CASSPRWSNQPQHF
V gene: TRBV6-1
J gene: TRBJ1-5

CDR3 protein: CASSQDGNQPQHF
V gene: TRBV4-3
J gene: TRBJ1-5

CDR3 protein: CASSPWTGRNEQFF
V gene: TRBV9
J gene: TRBJ2-1

CDR3 protein: CASSTQGLAGGNEQFF
V gene: TRBV7-3
J gene: TRBJ2-1

CDR3 protein: CASSVAKNIQYF
V gene: TRBV9
J gene: TRBJ2-4

CDR3 protein: CSATQTSGSYNEQFF
V gene: TRBV20-1
J gene: TRBJ2-1

CDR3 protein: CSARRGEGTDTQYF
V gene: TRBV20-1
J gene: TRBJ2-3

CDR3 protein: CASSLEGLADLQETQYF
V gene: TRBV9
J gene: TRBJ2-5

CDR3 protein: CASSPVGGAVEAFF
V gene: TRBV5-1
J gene: TRBJ1-1

CDR3 protein: CASREDLYNEQFF
V gene: TRBV6-1
J gene: TRBJ2-1

CDR3 protein: CASRWAGELFF
V gene: TRBV4-2
J gene: TRBJ2-2

CDR3 protein: CATAGSGGVAEKLFF
V gene: TRBV19
J gene: TRBJ1-4

CDR3 protein: CASSSPRQGRPDTQYF
V gene: TRBV12-3/TRBV12-4
J gene: TRBJ2-3

CDR3 protein: CATSLEQGPGNTIYF
V gene: TRBV15
J gene: TRBJ1-3